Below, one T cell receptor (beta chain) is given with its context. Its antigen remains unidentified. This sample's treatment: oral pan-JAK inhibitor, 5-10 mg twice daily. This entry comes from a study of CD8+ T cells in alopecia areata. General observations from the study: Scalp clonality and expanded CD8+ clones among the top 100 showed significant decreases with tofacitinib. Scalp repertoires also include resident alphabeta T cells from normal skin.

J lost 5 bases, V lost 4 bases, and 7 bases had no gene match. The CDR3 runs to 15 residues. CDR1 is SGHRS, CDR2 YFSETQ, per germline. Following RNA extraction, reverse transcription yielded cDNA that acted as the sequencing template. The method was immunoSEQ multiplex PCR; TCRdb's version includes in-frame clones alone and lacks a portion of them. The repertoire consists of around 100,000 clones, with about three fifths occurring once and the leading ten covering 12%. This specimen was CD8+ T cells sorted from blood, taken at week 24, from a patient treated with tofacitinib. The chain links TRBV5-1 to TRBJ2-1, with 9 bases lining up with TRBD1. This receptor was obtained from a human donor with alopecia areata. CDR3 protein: CASSAPGQGHNEQFF. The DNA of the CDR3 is TGCGCCAGCAGCGCTCCGGGACAGGGACACAATGAGCAGTTCTTC.